The 20 T cell receptor beta chains presented below share a single source sample, sequenced in a study of esophageal squamous cell carcinoma under preoperative chemotherapy. Time point defined: before preoperative PTX-NDP chemotherapy. MiXCR was run by TCRdb on the PCR reads, yielding one entry per CDR3 protein. The repertoire holds around 14,000 distinct CDR3 sequences, with approximately 61% as singletons. The specimen was obtained from a patient given preoperative chemotherapy. The source of these receptors is a human donor with esophageal squamous cell carcinoma. The donor label of this sample is uncertain.

With regard to this clonotype: Mismatch with germline at one junction end may stem from a read error. J is TRBJ2-4 and V is TRBV6-1, with 7 bases that match TRBD2. The CDR3 is 14 residues long. Germline-derived CDR1 and CDR2 are MNHNS and SASEGT. This chain's CDR3 is CGSAGGGAKNIQYF. CDR3 coding DNA: TGTGGCAGCGCGGGCGGGGGAGCCAAAAACATTCAGTACTTT.

About this clonotype itself: A junction end diverges from the germline sequence, so it may reflect a read error. The genes are TRBV6-1 and TRBJ2-4; TRBD2 might be the D (5 bases). CDR3 length: 11 amino acids. Germline V gives CDR1 MNHNS, CDR2 SASEGT. This CDR3 reads CARSSGGTQYF. In nucleotides, the CDR3 is TGTGCCAGGAGCTCCGGAGGCACCCAGTACTTT.

J is TRBJ1-3 and V is TRBV4-1; D remains unclear. CDR3 length: 17 residues. V shed 2 bases and J shed 0 bases, with 14 bases lying between them. The V gene's germline CDR1 is MGHRA and CDR2 YSYEKL. The chain's CDR3 is CASSQQMTLSSGNTIYF. CDR3 bases: TGCGCCAGCAGCCAACAAATGACTCTGAGCTCTGGAAACACCATATATTTT.

The chain employs TRBV11-2 and TRBJ2-1; tentatively, D is TRBD2 (6 bases). The J call may be in error: the DNA end matches TRBJ2-3 better. The CDR3 extends over 17 amino acids. CDR1 SGHAT and CDR2 FQNNGV come from the germline V gene. The CDR3 bases are TGTGCCAGCAGCCGGACGCTCCAGGCGGGGAGAAGGGGTACGCAGTATTTT. Protein sequence: CASSRTLQAGRRGTQYF.

As to this clonotype: Its ends do not fully match the called genes, so a read error is possible. The chain couples TRBV6-1 to TRBJ2-4, with D possibly being TRBD2 (6 bases). Germline V gives CDR1 MNHNS, CDR2 SASEGT. The CDR3 extends over 18 amino acids. DNA of the CDR3: TGTGCCAGCAGTGAAGCCCCCGGGACTGGCGGTGCCACAGAGACGCAGTACTTT. Protein sequence: CASSEAPGTGGATETQYF.

As concerns this clonotype: The limits of the CDR3 on the DNA are not certain, so only TCRdb's listed CDR3 is given. V is TRBV6-5 and J is TRBJ2-2; the table's D call, TRBD1, was not checked against the DNA. The CDR3 region is 14 residues in length, termini included. The V gene's germline CDR1 is MNHEY and CDR2 SVGAGI. This CDR3 reads CASGWGGGSGELFF.

This clonotype was seen only a few times. This chain uses TRBV6-1 with TRBJ2-5, with D perhaps being TRBD1 or TRBD2 (6 bases each). This CDR3 spans 16 amino acids. V was clipped by 6 bases and J by 4 bases, with 21 bases between them. Germline CDR1 and CDR2: MNHNS and SASEGT. The CDR3 DNA follows: TGTGCCAGCAGGGGCAACGGGGGCGACGGGCCAGAGACCCAGTACTTC. This encodes CASRGNGGDGPETQYF.

The genes are TRBV7-6 and TRBJ2-1; 11 bases agree with TRBD2. J gave up 5 bases and V 5 bases, and 8 bases lay outside the gene matches. The CDR3 is made up of 16 amino acids. Germline V gene sequence: CDR1 SGHVS, CDR2 FNYEAQ. The CDR3 bases are TGTGCCAGCAGCCGCCGGACTAGCGGGTTTCACAATGAGCAGTTCTTC. It codes for CASSRRTSGFHNEQFF.

The chain has TRBV10-2 and TRBJ2-5; no clear D gene. The J call may be in error: the DNA end matches TRBJ2-1 better. Germline assignment: CDR1 WSHSY and CDR2 SAAADI. The CDR3 is 11 amino acids. CDR3 region: CASSEVDEQFF. As DNA, the CDR3 is TGCGCCAGCAGTGAGGTGGATGAGCAGTTCTTC.

Concerning this clonotype: A read error may account for a junction end that differs from germline. The chain joins TRBV6-5 to TRBJ2-3; perhaps TRBD2 as D (7 bases). The CDR3 length is 18 residues. Germline CDR1 is MNHEY and CDR2 is SVGAGI. The CDR3 DNA sequence: TGTGCCAGCAGTTCCCCGGGGGGAGGGGGGCGAGTCACAGATACGCAGTATTTC. Its protein is CASSSPGGGGRVTDTQYF.

This clonotype showed up just a few times. V is TRBV6-1 and J is TRBJ2-1; the D is unclear. The end of the DNA is better explained by TRBJ2-5, so the J call may be wrong. The CDR3 is made up of 13 amino acids. Germline CDR1 reads MNHNS; CDR2 reads SASEGT. Here the CDR3 DNA reads TGTGCCAGCAGTGAATACTTATCGGAGACCCAGTACTTC. It codes for CASSEYLSETQYF.

Within the sample, this clonotype is large. The chain combines TRBV6-8 with TRBJ2-3; the D call may be TRBD1 or TRBD2 (6 bases each). Per the germline V gene, CDR1 is MNHGY and CDR2 is SAAAGT. The CDR3 length is 15 residues. Deletions cut 5 bases from V and 4 bases from J, with 16 bases between. The CDR3 DNA reads as TGTGCCAGCAGTCCCTCCCGGGGGCGGGCAGATACGCAGTATTTT. Translating it yields CASSPSRGRADTQYF.

The chain is built from TRBV7-2 and TRBJ2-3, with D perhaps matching TRBD1 or TRBD2 (6 bases each). The J call is in doubt because the DNA end fits TRBJ2-7 better. CDR3 length: 16 amino acids. The germline gives CDR1 SGHTA, CDR2 FQGNSA. The CDR3 loop is CASGGSGRGARGTQYF. CDR3 DNA: TGTGCCAGCGGGGGCAGCGGGCGGGGTGCCCGTGGGACGCAGTACTTC.

The chain uses TRBV3-1 and TRBJ1-1, with D tentatively TRBD1 (5 bases). V gave up 0 bases and J gave up 7 bases, with 6 bases separating them. The CDR3 totals 12 residues. Germline V gene sequence: CDR1 LGHDT, CDR2 YNNKEL (reference sequence). The CDR3 DNA reads TGTGCCAGCAGCCAAGAAAGGGGTGAAGCTTTCTTT. This codes for CASSQERGEAFF. The whole variable domain, filled in from reference TRBV3-1 and TRBJ1-1, reads DTAVSQTPKYLVTQMGNDKSIKCEQNLGHDTMYWYKQDSKKFLKIMFSYNNKELIINETVPNRFSPKSPDKAHLNLHINSLELGDSAVYFCASSQERGEAFFGQGTRLTVV.

The sample holds one count of this clonotype. At one end, the junction sequence differs from germline, possibly due to a read error. The J gene is TRBJ2-4, the V gene TRBV3-1; tentative D call: TRBD1 (6 bases). The CDR3 consists of 10 residues. Germline-derived CDR1 and CDR2 are LGHDT and YNNKEL (reference sequence). CDR3 DNA: TGTGCCAGCAGCCCGGGACACGTGCTCTTC. This translates into CASSPGHVLF.

V usage is TRBV11-2 and J usage is TRBJ2-7, with a weak D call TRBD2 (5 bases). CDR3 size: 14 residues. The V gene's germline CDR1 is SGHAT and CDR2 FQNNGV. Trimming took 5 bases from V and 3 from J, leaving 14 bases between them. The CDR3 is CASSKGTGYYEQYF. DNA of the CDR3: TGTGCCAGCAGCAAAGGAACGGGATACTACGAGCAGTACTTC.

This clonotype has only a few counts. The chain is built from TRBV10-3 and TRBJ2-5; TRBD2 matches at 7 bases. The CDR3 covers 14 residues. Looked up from germline, CDR1 is ENHRY and CDR2 is SYGVKD. The CDR3 here is CAGSGGGDPETQYF. DNA of the CDR3: TGTGCGGGGAGTGGGGGGGGTGACCCAGAGACCCAGTACTTC.

This clonotype was counted ten times or more. The chain joins TRBV25-1 to TRBJ2-7; 8 bases align to TRBD2. CDR3 length equals 15 residues. The germline CDR1 and CDR2 sequences are MGHDK and SYGVNS. Unmatched junction bases numbered 6, after V lost 3 bases and J lost 2 bases. This CDR3 is CASSDSRGGPYEQYF. The CDR3 coding sequence is TGTGCCAGCAGTGACTCCCGCGGGGGGCCCTACGAGCAGTACTTC.

The chain has TRBV6-5 and TRBJ2-5; TRBD2 matches at 7 bases. Germline trimming cut 1 base from V and 5 bases from J; bases unmatched to any gene: 10. This CDR3 contains 16 residues. The germline V gene has CDR1 MNHEY and CDR2 SVGAGI. CDR3 in amino acids: CASSYWDASGRETQYF. CDR3 sequence (DNA): TGTGCCAGCAGTTACTGGGATGCTAGCGGTAGGGAGACCCAGTACTTC.

In its sample, this clonotype was seen a few times. One end of the junction varies from germline; a read error may be responsible. This rearrangement joins TRBV6-4 to TRBJ1-2; no clear D gene. The CDR3 is 13 amino acids. Germline lookup yields CDR1 MRHNA and CDR2 SNTAGT. CDR3 in amino acids: CASSDLRDYGYTF. The CDR3 DNA reads TGTGCCAGCAGCGACTTGAGAGACTATGGCTACACCTTC.